These 17 T cell receptor beta chains share one sample of origin, sequenced in a study of OX40 agonist ivuxolimab in advanced cancers. Measured with immunoSEQ multiplex PCR; TCRdb has only the in-frame clones, and not every one. Of some 40,000 clones listed, about 89% are singletons. The specimen was CD4+ or CD8+ T cells sorted from blood, collected in a trial of the OX40 agonist ivuxolimab. The source of these receptors is an adult with an advanced solid tumor such as melanoma, head and neck, liver or kidney cancer.

The gene calls are TRBV7-9 and TRBJ2-7; D not certain. V lost 0 bases, J lost 6 bases, and 15 bases lay in between. The V gene's germline CDR1 is SEHNR and CDR2 FQNEAQ (reference sequence). This CDR3 region has 15 residues. The CDR3 DNA follows: TGTGCCAGCAGCTTAGCGGAATTAGGTTTGTCCGAGCAGTACTTC. Its translation is CASSLAELGLSEQYF.

In this sample, this clone turned up a few times. J is TRBJ1-1 and V is TRBV29-1, with D hard to call. V was clipped by 5 bases and J by 1 base, with 5 bases between them. The CDR3 sequence is 11 residues long. Germline V gene sequence: CDR1 SQVTM, CDR2 ANQGSEA. CDR3 sequence reads: CSVFGNTEAFF. CDR3 sequence (DNA): TGCAGCGTTTTCGGGAACACTGAAGCTTTCTTT.

The chain has TRBV5-5 and TRBJ1-1, with D maybe TRBD1 (5 bases). The V gene's germline CDR1 is SGHKS and CDR2 YYEKEE (reference sequence). V dropped 5 bases and J dropped 2 bases, with 19 bases sitting between them. There are 16 residues in the CDR3. CDR3 sequence reads: CASSPFDGALNTEAFF. CDR3 coding DNA: TGTGCCAGCAGTCCTTTCGACGGGGCATTAAACACTGAAGCTTTCTTT.

The chain carries TRBV18 and TRBJ1-2, with 8 bases that match TRBD1. Per germline, CDR1 KGHSH and CDR2 LQKENI. The CDR3 is 14 residues long. With 7 bases clipped from V and 4 bases from J, the junction kept 8 bases outside the gene matches. CDR3 DNA sequence: TGTGCCAGCTATGGACAGGGTAATTTCTATGGCTACACCTTC. Its protein product is CASYGQGNFYGYTF.

The chain uses TRBV29-1 and TRBJ2-7; a weak D match, TRBD2 (6 bases). Per the germline V gene, CDR1 is SQVTM and CDR2 is ANQGSEA. This CDR3 is built from 13 residues. V dropped 7 bases and J dropped 7 bases, with 20 bases sitting between them. CDR3 DNA sequence: TGCAGCGCCCAGACGGGGACTGGCGGGGAGCAGTACTTC. Translating it yields CSAQTGTGGEQYF.

On this clone: This CDR3 is also generated by other DNA sequences in the sample. This chain links TRBV7-9 with TRBJ2-3, with unresolved D. V was cut by 1 base and J by 3 bases, with 2 bases left in between. Germline CDR1 is SEHNR and CDR2 is FQNEAQ (reference sequence). The CDR3 is 12 residues long. The CDR3 protein is CASSLGTDTQYF. For the CDR3, the DNA is TGTGCCAGCAGCTTAGGTACAGATACGCAGTATTTT.

The chain links TRBV29-1 to TRBJ1-1; D possibly corresponds to TRBD1 (5 bases). CDR1 is SQVTM and CDR2 is ANQGSEA in the germline V gene. The V end was cut by 4 bases, the J end by 8 bases, with 14 bases between. This CDR3 comprises 12 residues. For the CDR3, the DNA is TGCAGCGTTGGGGACCCGAACAGGGAAGCTTTCTTT. It is translated as CSVGDPNREAFF.

V and J are TRBV13 and TRBJ2-3; D remains unclear. CDR1 and CDR2 (germline): PRHDT, FYEKMQ (reference sequence). The germline V and J ends were trimmed by 3 bases and 2 bases, with 9 bases remaining between them. The CDR3 spans 14 residues. The CDR3 spells CASSFFSNTDTQYF. The CDR3 bases are TGTGCCAGCAGCTTCTTCAGTAACACAGATACGCAGTATTTT. Looking up the rest from reference TRBV13 and TRBJ2-3 gives the full variable domain: AAGVIQSPRHLIKEKRETATLKCYPIPRHDTVYWYQQGPGQDPQFLISFYEKMQSDKGSIPDRFSAQQFSDYHSELNMSSLELGDSALYFCASSFFSNTDTQYFGPGTRLTVL.

The chain employs TRBV7-8 and TRBJ2-2; D might be TRBD2 (6 bases). The CDR3 length is 15 residues. CDR1 is SGHVS and CDR2 is FQNEAQ in the germline V gene. V lost 1 base and J lost 1, with 7 bases in between. The CDR3 loop is CASSLVGGNTGELFF. The CDR3, as DNA: TGTGCCAGCAGCTTAGTGGGGGGGAACACCGGGGAGCTGTTTTTT.

V gene TRBV13 combines with J gene TRBJ2-5, with D unclear. The CDR3 totals 11 residues. V was clipped by 4 bases and J by 7 bases, with 7 bases between them. Germline values: CDR1 PRHDT, CDR2 FYEKMQ (reference sequence). This chain's CDR3 is CASSSQRTQYF. The CDR3, as DNA: TGTGCCAGCAGCTCCCAGAGGACCCAGTACTTC.

This chain connects TRBV13 to TRBJ2-5; no clear D gene. The CDR3 runs 15 residues. CDR1 and CDR2 (germline): PRHDT, FYEKMQ (reference sequence). The ends were cut back, 5 bases at V and 7 bases at J, with 20 bases in the middle. The CDR3 region has the DNA TGTGCCAGCAGCACCCACTCGTTGCCCCTGGGGACCCAGTACTTC. Translation gives CASSTHSLPLGTQYF.

The chain combines TRBV7-9 with TRBJ2-7; TRBD2 matches at 10 bases. The J segment lost 4 bases and the V segment lost 1 base, leaving 7 bases of the junction unmatched. This CDR3 is 16 amino acids long. Germline values: CDR1 SEHNR, CDR2 FQNEAQ (reference sequence). The CDR3: CASSLVSLAGVYEQYF. The CDR3 coding sequence is TGTGCCAGCAGCTTAGTCTCCCTAGCGGGAGTGTACGAGCAGTACTTC.

This clone was observed a single time. The chain carries TRBV19 and TRBJ2-1; D call uncertain. V was trimmed by 5 bases and J by 5 bases, leaving 7 bases between them. This CDR3 spans 12 amino acids. The germline CDR1 and CDR2 sequences are LNHDA and SQIVND (reference sequence). The DNA of the CDR3 is TGTGCCAGTAGTCTTGAAGACAATGAGCAGTTCTTC. This translates into CASSLEDNEQFF.

This chain joins TRBV6-5 and TRBJ2-7; a weak D match, TRBD2 (6 bases). Germline V gives CDR1 MNHEY, CDR2 SVGAGI. The CDR3 runs 14 residues. V shed 6 bases and J shed 3 bases, with 15 bases lying between them. The CDR3 DNA sequence: TGTGCCAGCAGCTTACACTGGAGGGGCTACGAGCAGTACTTC. Translating gives CASSLHWRGYEQYF.

CDR3 sequence (DNA): TGTGCCAGCAGTTTAAGGCGGGAAACCCCCTACGAGCAGTACTTC. Its protein product is CASSLRRETPYEQYF. V gene TRBV27 combines with J gene TRBJ2-7; maybe TRBD2 (6 bases). CDR1 MNHEY and CDR2 SMNVEV come from the germline V gene (reference sequence). The CDR3 extends over 15 amino acids. With 2 bases removed from V and 2 bases from J, the gap between germline ends came to 13 bases.

This clone appeared once. The chain uses TRBV27 and TRBJ2-5; 10 bases fit TRBD2. V dropped 0 bases and J dropped 7; count of bases not matched to a gene: 8. The CDR3 contains 16 residues. The germline V gene encodes CDR1 MNHEY and CDR2 SMNVEV (reference sequence). The chain's CDR3 is CASSLSPSGGGGTQYF. CDR3 nucleotide sequence: TGTGCCAGCAGTTTATCTCCTAGCGGGGGCGGGGGGACCCAGTACTTC.

This chain's CDR3 is CASSLDTSGQETQYF. The CDR3 DNA follows: TGTGCCAGCAGCTTAGATACTAGTGGGCAAGAGACCCAGTACTTC. The chain carries TRBV13 and TRBJ2-5, with D possibly matching TRBD2 (5 bases). Germline assignment: CDR1 PRHDT and CDR2 FYEKMQ (reference sequence). This CDR3 is built from 15 residues. V was clipped by 1 base and J by 2 bases, with 11 bases between them.